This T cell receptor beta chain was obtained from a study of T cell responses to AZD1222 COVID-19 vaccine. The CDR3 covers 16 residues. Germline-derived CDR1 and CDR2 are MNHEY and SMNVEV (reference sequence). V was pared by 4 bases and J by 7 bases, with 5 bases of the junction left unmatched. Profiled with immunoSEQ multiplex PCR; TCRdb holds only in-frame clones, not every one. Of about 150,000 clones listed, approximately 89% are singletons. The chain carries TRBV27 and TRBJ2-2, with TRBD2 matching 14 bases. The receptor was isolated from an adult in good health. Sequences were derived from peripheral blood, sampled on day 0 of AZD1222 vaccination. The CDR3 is CASSSGTSGSFGELFF. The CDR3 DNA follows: TGTGCCAGCAGTTCCGGGACTAGCGGGAGTTTCGGGGAGCTGTTTTTT.